This TCR beta chain was documented in a study of Ad26.COV2.S vaccination and SARS-CoV-2 variants. Study conclusions and caveats: Vaccinees reportedly had broad spike-specific CD8+ and CD4+ T cell responses. Recipients of vaccine and of placebo showed similar breadth of their non-spike TCR repertoires.

Treatment given: some 20 received Ad26.COV2.S at low or high dose, single or two shots; several received placebo; per-sample allocation not given. Sampling was done on day 63 after the first vaccine or placebo injection. Only in-frame clones appear in the TCRdb table, and some are missing; sequencing was by immunoSEQ multiplex PCR. The profile covers 240,000 or so clones, with roughly 90% appearing a single time and approximately 11% taken by the ten largest. Remarks on this clone: Its antigen is not identified.

This CDR3 contains 19 residues. Germline lookup yields CDR1 SGHTA and CDR2 FQGNSA. J gave up 0 bases and V 4 bases, and 16 bases lay outside the gene matches. V is TRBV7-2 and J is TRBJ2-3, with 7 positions matching TRBD1. Sequences were derived from peripheral blood, sampled in a trial of Ad26.COV2.S vaccine versus placebo. The TCR originated in a person between 18 and 65 years old who received the Ad26.COV2.S COVID-19 vaccine or a placebo. The DNA for the CDR3 is TGTGCCAGCAGCTCGGTTGACAGGGTAGCCTTCCCTAGCACAGATACGCAGTATTTT. Encoded protein: CASSSVDRVAFPSTDTQYF.